A selection of T cell receptor beta chains follows, all from one sample in a study of blood T cell repertoires in COVID-19. Sequenced by immunoSEQ multiplex PCR; TCRdb stores in-frame clones only, minus some. The sample gives approximately 220,000 clones, 83% of which show up once; approximately 4% is in the top ten. The sequencing input was PBMCs or T cells enriched from blood (not recorded which). Every receptor here comes from a woman aged 40 to 55 who had been exposed to COVID-19. The conserved cysteine and the conserved F or W are not part of the CDR3 here. The order of the fields is V gene, J gene, CDR3 protein.

>TRBV19|TRBJ1-2
ASSTQGAVGYGYT
>TRBV5-4|TRBJ2-2
ASSRLENTGELF
>TRBV2|TRBJ2-3
ASSERGSGGADTQY
>TRBV5-6|TRBJ1-2
ASSSVDMGGYGYT
>TRBV18|TRBJ2-2
ASSPRAPGTGAGELF
>TRBV4-1|TRBJ1-3
ASSQDKWQGTGNTIY
>TRBV3-1/TRBV3-2|TRBJ2-4
ASSHRDIQY
>TRBV7-9|TRBJ1-1
ASSFPQGTEAF
>TRBV19|TRBJ2-1
ASAAGQGGGDEQF
>TRBV28|TRBJ1-5
ASSSGQGSQPQH
>TRBV7-2|TRBJ2-3
ASSGAGSTDTQY
>TRBV4-1|TRBJ1-2
ASSQNPQDSLYGYT
>TRBV7-9|TRBJ1-2
ASSLAGGHYGYT
>TRBV5-5|TRBJ2-3
ASTLEGALTDTQY
>TRBV28|TRBJ2-1
ASSRSAGGLGEQF
>TRBV6-5|TRBJ1-2
ASTEVGAPYGYT
>TRBV11-3|TRBJ2-1
ASSLGQAGWGEQF
>TRBV27|TRBJ2-7
ASMRRDSSYEQY
>TRBV7-2|TRBJ2-3
ASSLVSGAGGYTDTQY
>TRBV21-1|TRBJ1-1
ALLWDSNTEAF
>TRBV28|TRBJ2-1
ASSRLAGGPDEQF
>TRBV19|TRBJ1-2
ASSLATGAVGYT
>TRBV28|TRBJ2-2
ASSSGGLAANTGELF
>TRBV11-2|TRBJ2-1
ATTDRSSYNEQF
>TRBV27|TRBJ1-1
ASSLGGRTEAF
>TRBV10-2|TRBJ2-2
ASSEDGAGSGELF
>TRBV7-2|TRBJ2-7
ASSRAGTGDYEQY
>TRBV7-8|TRBJ1-5
ASSLAKAWGGGNQPQH
>TRBV10-3|TRBJ1-1
AISESPVTGGEYTEAF
>TRBV3-1/TRBV3-2|TRBJ1-1
ASSQVVRDRGHGTEAF
>TRBV5-1|TRBJ2-1
ASSQTGDPSYNEQF
>TRBV7-2|TRBJ1-3
ASSLADRAGNTIY
>TRBV27|TRBJ1-1
ASSLKAATEAF
>TRBV14|TRBJ1-2
ASSPGQFGYT
>TRBV7-2|TRBJ1-5
ASSLVRGAGNQPQH
>TRBV13|TRBJ1-1
ASSRRGGGKTEAF
>TRBV27|TRBJ2-7
ASSLSLTASSYEQY
>TRBV9|TRBJ2-2
ASSTPAGGPLVTGELF
>TRBV5-4|TRBJ1-4
ASSSGGRNPPNEKLF
>TRBV27|TRBJ1-5
ASSFGGQGYQPQH